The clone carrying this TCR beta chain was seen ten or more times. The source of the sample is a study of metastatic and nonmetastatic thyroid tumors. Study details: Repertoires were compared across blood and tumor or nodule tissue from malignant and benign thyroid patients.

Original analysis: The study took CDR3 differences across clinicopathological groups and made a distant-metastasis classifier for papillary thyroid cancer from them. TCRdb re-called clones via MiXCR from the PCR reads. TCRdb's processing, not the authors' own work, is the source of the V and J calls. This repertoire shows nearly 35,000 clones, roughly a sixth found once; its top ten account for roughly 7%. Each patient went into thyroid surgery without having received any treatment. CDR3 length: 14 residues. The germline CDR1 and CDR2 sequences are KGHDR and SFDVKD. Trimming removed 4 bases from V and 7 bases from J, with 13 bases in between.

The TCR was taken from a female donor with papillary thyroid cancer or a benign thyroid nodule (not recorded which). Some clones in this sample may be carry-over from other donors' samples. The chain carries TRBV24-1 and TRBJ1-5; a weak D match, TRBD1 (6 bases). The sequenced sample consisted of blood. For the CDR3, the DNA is TGTGCCACCAGTGACCCCAGGGGTTCCCAGCCCCAGCATTTT. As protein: CATSDPRGSQPQHF.